This T cell receptor beta chain was identified in a study of shared clonotypes between healthy human individuals. The ends were cut back, 7 bases at V and 5 bases at J, with 14 bases in the middle. CDR3 length equals 12 residues. Germline CDR1 SQVTM, CDR2 ANQGSEA. Data came from immunoSEQ multiplex PCR; TCRdb stores just in-frame clones and leaves some out. This sample yields around 2.5 million clones, of which approximately 94% are seen a single time; roughly 0.39% belongs to the top ten. About this clone: Its target is unknown.

Findings of the study overall: Shared across a few donors were around 5% of the naive CD4 clonotypes.

Sequencing input: naive CD4+ T cells from PBMCs. The subset here: CD45RA+ positively selected. The source of this sequence is a young man in good health. Some clones in this sample may be carry-over from other donors' samples. J is TRBJ1-2 and V is TRBV29-1; no firm D call. In nucleotides, the CDR3 is TGCAGCGCCTGGACCCTACTTTATGGCTACACCTTC. Translating it yields CSAWTLLYGYTF.